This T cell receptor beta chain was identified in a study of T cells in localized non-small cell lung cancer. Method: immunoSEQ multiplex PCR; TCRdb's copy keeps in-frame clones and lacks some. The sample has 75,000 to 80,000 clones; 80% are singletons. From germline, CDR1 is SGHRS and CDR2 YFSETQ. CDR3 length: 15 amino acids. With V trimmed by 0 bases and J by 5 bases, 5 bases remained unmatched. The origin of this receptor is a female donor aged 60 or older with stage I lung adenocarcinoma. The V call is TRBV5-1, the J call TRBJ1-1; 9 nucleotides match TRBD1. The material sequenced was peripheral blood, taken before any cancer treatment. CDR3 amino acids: CASSLEGQGYTEAFF. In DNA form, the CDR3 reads TGCGCCAGCAGCTTGGAGGGACAGGGATATACTGAAGCTTTCTTT.